This note documents a single T cell receptor beta chain sequence. Its antigen is unidentified. This CDR3 has 15 residues. The V gene end was trimmed by 3 bases and the J gene end by 2 bases; junction bases not matched to a gene: 6. Germline values: CDR1 SGHDN, CDR2 FVKESK. From the 120-subject validation cohort, which was separate from the roughly 670-subject first cohort, the donors were drawn. The repertoire was sequenced with immunoSEQ multiplex PCR; TCRdb's copy has only in-frame clones and lacks some. Of hundreds of thousands of clones in the sample, over 70% were seen once. The sample belongs to a study of cytomegalovirus exposure and HLA in healthy donors. Regarding the study as a whole: According to a subsequent analysis, TCR clusters identified in the first cohort showed a tendency to co-occur across the approximately 120 validation repertoires. Cytomegalovirus association was assigned to over 150 TCR beta chains.

The chain couples TRBV14 to TRBJ2-7; TRBD1 agrees at 8 bases. This sequence was found in a woman in her twenties or thirties in good health and CMV-seropositive. The sequenced sample consisted of PBMCs. This chain's CDR3 is CASSQGTGSTYEQYF. CDR3 nucleotide sequence: TGTGCCAGCAGCCAGGGGACAGGATCTACCTACGAGCAGTACTTC.